Below, one T cell receptor (beta chain) is given with its context. Produced via immunoSEQ multiplex PCR; TCRdb's table is partial and in-frame only. The sample yields roughly 320,000 clones, 65% to 90% seen once. The CDR3 is 12 amino acids. Germline V gene data show CDR1 as MDHEN and CDR2 as SYDVKM. V shed 5 bases and J shed 5 bases, with 9 bases lying between them. The data derive from a study of blood T cell repertoires in COVID-19. The overall study: COVID-19 samples, acute and convalescent, were from the United States, Italy and Spain. Nucleic acid was either cDNA or gDNA, and it came from T cells, B-cell-depleted T cells, or PBMCs.

The sequence was obtained from a man aged 25 to 40 who had recovered from COVID-19. Sequenced input: PBMCs or T cells enriched from blood (not recorded which). The V and J genes are TRBV28 and TRBJ2-5; D is unclear. The chain's CDR3 is CASSAARETQYF. The CDR3 coding sequence is TGTGCCAGCAGTGCCGCGAGGGAGACCCAGTACTTC.